These 3 T cell receptor beta chains were all obtained from the same sample, sequenced in a study of blood T cell repertoires in COVID-19. Assay used: immunoSEQ multiplex PCR; TCRdb lists only in-frame clones, some missing. The sample records hundreds of thousands of clones, 87% being singletons. Sequencing was performed on PBMCs or T cells enriched from blood (not recorded which). The receptors shown here come from a woman between 18 and 30 years old with acute COVID-19.

The chain joins TRBV14 to TRBJ2-5, with D hard to call. The CDR3 contains 13 residues. CDR1 is SGHDN, CDR2 FVKESK, per germline. The V and J ends lost 4 bases and 7 bases respectively, with 13 bases between them. Here the CDR3 DNA reads TGTGCCAGCAGCCCCCGCACGGTTGGGACCCAGTACTTC. Its translation: CASSPRTVGTQYF. Complete variable domain (other parts from reference TRBV14 and TRBJ2-5): EAGVTQFPSHSVIEKGQTVTLRCDPISGHDNLYWYRRVMGKEIKFLLHFVKESKQDESGMPNNRFLAERTGGTYSTLKVQPAELEDSGVYFCASSPRTVGTQYFGPGTRLLVL.

This chain joins TRBV27 and TRBJ2-4; TRBD2 is a possible D gene (6 bases). V gave up 6 bases and J gave up 0 bases, with 9 bases separating them. This CDR3 has 14 residues. In germline, CDR1 is MNHEY, CDR2 SMNVEV (reference sequence). The CDR3 protein is CASRGLIAKNIQYF. For the CDR3, the DNA is TGTGCCAGCAGGGGACTCATAGCCAAAAACATTCAGTACTTC.

V usage is TRBV5-8 and J usage is TRBJ2-3; maybe TRBD2 (5 bases). The V and J ends lost 2 bases and 11 bases respectively, with 12 bases between them. The germline CDR1 and CDR2 sequences are SGHTS and YDEGEE. The CDR3 contains 12 residues. The CDR3 DNA reads as TGTGCCAGCAGCTTTTCGGCGGGTCTGCAGTATTTT. Amino acid sequence: CASSFSAGLQYF.